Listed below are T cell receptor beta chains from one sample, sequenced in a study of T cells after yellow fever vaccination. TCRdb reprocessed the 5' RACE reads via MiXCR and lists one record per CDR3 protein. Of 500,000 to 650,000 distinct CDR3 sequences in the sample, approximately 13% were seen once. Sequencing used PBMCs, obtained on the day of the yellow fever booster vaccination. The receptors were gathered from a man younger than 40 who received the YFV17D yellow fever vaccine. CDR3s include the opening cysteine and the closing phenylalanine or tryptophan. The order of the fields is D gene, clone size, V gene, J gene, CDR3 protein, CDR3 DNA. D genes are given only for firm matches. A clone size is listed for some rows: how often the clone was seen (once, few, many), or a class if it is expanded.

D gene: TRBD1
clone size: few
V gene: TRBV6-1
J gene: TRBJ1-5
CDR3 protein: CASRSQGDQPQHF
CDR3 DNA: TGTGCCAGCAGGAGTCAGGGGGATCAGCCCCAGCATTTT

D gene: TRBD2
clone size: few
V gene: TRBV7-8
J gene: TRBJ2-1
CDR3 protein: CASSIAGGTPFF
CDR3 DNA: TGTGCCAGCAGTATAGCGGGAGGAACTCCGTTCTTC

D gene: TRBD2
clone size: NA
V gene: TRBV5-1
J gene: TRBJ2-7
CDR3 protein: CASSFAGGASEQYF
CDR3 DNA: TGCGCCAGCAGCTTCGCGGGAGGGGCCTCCGAGCAGTACTTC

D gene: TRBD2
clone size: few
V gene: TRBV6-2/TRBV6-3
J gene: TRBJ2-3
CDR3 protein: CASSRTGLRLTDTQYF
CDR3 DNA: TGTGCCAGCAGCAGGACGGGACTACGTTTAACAGATACGCAGTATTTT

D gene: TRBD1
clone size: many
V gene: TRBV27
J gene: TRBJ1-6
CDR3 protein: CASSLTLDRANSPLHF
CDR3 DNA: TGTGCCAGCAGTCTAACCCTTGACAGGGCTAATTCACCCCTCCACTTT

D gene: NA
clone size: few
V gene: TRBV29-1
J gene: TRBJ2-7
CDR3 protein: CSVYEGAYEQYF
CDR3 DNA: TGCAGCGTTTATGAGGGGGCCTACGAGCAGTACTTC

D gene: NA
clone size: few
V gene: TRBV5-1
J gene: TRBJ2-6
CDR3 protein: CASSLPPGANVLTF
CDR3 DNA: TGCGCCAGCAGCCTCCCCCCTGGGGCCAACGTCCTGACTTTC

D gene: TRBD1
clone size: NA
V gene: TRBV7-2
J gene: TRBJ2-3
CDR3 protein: CASQTGTGRTDTQYF
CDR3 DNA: TGTGCCAGCCAAACCGGGACAGGGCGCACAGATACGCAGTATTTT

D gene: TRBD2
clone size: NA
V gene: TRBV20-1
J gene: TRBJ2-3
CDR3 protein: CSLTSGARTDTQYF
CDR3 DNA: TGCAGTTTGACTAGCGGGGCCCGCACAGATACGCAGTATTTT

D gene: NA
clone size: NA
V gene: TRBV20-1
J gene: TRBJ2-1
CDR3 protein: CSALWGLSYNEQFF
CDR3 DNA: TGCAGTGCTTTATGGGGACTCTCCTACAATGAGCAGTTCTTC

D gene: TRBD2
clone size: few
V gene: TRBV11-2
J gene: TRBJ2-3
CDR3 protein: CASSASGSTGDTQYF
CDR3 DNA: TGTGCCAGCAGCGCTAGCGGGAGCACGGGAGATACGCAGTATTTT

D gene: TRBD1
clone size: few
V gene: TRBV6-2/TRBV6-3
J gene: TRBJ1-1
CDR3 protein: CASRTGTANTEAFF
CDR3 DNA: TGTGCCAGCAGAACCGGGACAGCGAACACTGAAGCTTTCTTT

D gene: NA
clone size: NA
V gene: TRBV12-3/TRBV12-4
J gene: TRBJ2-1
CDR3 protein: CASSSTGNSYNEQFF
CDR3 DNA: TGTGCCAGCAGTTCTACAGGGAACTCCTACAATGAGCAGTTCTTC

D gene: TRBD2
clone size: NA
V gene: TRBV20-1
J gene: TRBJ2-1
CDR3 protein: CSASPRLAGTYNEQFF
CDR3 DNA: TGCAGTGCTAGCCCCCGACTAGCTGGGACTTACAATGAGCAGTTCTTC

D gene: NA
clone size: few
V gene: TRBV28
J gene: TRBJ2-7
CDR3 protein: CASTSQGEQYF
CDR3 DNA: TGTGCCAGCACCTCCCAAGGGGAGCAGTACTTC

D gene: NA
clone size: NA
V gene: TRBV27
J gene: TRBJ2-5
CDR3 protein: CASMGVGETQYF
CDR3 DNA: TGTGCCAGCATGGGGGTAGGAGAGACCCAGTACTTC

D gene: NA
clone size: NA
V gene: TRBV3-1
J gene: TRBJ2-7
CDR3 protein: CASSPYPGQYF
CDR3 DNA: TGTGCCAGCAGCCCGTATCCGGGGCAGTACTTC

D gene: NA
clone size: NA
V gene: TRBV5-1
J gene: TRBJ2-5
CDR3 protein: CASSLAPLQGGRETQYF
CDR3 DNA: TGCGCCAGCAGCTTGGCCCCGCTTCAGGGAGGACGAGAGACCCAGTACTTC

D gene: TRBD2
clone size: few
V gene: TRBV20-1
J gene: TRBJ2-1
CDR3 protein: CSARVPSGTYNEQFF
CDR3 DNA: TGCAGTGCTAGAGTGCCTAGCGGGACCTACAATGAGCAGTTCTTC

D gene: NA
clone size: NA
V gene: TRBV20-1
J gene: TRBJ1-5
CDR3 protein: CSAIPWGTGDNQPQHF
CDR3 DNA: TGCAGTGCTATTCCCTGGGGGACGGGCGACAATCAGCCCCAGCATTTT

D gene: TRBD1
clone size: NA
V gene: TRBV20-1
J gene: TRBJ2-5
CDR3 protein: CSAGPGTGPGETQYF
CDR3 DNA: TGCAGTGCTGGGCCGGGGACAGGGCCAGGGGAGACCCAGTACTTC

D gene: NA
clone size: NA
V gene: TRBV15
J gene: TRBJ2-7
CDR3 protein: CATSRVNSYEQYF
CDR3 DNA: TGTGCCACCAGCAGAGTCAACTCCTACGAGCAGTACTTC

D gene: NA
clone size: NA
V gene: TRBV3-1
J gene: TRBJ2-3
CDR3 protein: CASSRWDWSTDTQYF
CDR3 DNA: TGTGCCAGCAGCCGTTGGGACTGGAGCACAGATACGCAGTATTTT

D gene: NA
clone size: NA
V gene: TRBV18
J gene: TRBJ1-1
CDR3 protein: CASSPRLTGNTEAFF
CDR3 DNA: TGTGCCAGCTCACCACGGCTCACGGGGAACACTGAAGCTTTCTTT

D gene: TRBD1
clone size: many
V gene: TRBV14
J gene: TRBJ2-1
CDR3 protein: CASSQRDRKWEQFF
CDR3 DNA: TGTGCCAGCAGCCAACGGGACAGAAAATGGGAGCAGTTCTTC

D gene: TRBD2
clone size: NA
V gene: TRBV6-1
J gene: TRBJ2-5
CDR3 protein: CASSRTTSGAKQGETQYF
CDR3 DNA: TGTGCCAGCAGTCGCACGACTAGCGGAGCTAAACAGGGGGAGACCCAGTACTTC

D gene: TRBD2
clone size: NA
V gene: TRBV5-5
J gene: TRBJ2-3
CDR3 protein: CASSLTAGAGVTDTQYF
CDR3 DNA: TGTGCCAGCAGCTTGACAGCAGGAGCGGGGGTCACAGATACGCAGTATTTT

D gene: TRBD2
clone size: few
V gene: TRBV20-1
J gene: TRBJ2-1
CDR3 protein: CSAKSSGRYNEQFF
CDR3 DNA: TGCAGTGCTAAATCTAGCGGGAGGTACAATGAGCAGTTCTTC

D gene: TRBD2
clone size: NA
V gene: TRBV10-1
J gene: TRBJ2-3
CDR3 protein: CASSGRLAGSTSTDTQYF
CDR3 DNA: TGCGCCAGCAGTGGCCGACTAGCGGGATCTACTAGCACAGATACGCAGTATTTT

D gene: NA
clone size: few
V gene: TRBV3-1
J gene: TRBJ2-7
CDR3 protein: CASSQDLGLTYEQYF
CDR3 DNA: TGTGCCAGCAGCCAAGATTTGGGTTTAACCTACGAGCAGTACTTC

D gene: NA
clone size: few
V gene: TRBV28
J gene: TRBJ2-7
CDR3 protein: CASSLPTGSHEQYF
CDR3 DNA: TGTGCCAGCAGTTTACCTACAGGGAGCCACGAGCAGTACTTC

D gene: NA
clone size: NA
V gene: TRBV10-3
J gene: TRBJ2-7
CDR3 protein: CAITCGTACSYEQYF
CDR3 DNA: TGTGCCATCACTTGCGGGACAGCTTGTTCCTACGAGCAGTACTTC